The 12 T cell receptor beta chains reported below all come from one sample, sequenced in a study of regulatory T cells in long-lasting Graves disease (dated by TCRdb to about 2021). The time point label corresponds to: newly diagnosed GD, antithyroid drugs for less than 3 months. For both TCR sequencing and RNA sequencing, RNA was extracted from PBMCs using TRIzol. The library was made by multiplex PCR. Sequenced on an Illumina HiSeq 4000. CDR3 regions were amplified by Arm-PCR with iRepertoire HTBI primers to construct TCR beta libraries. TCRdb reprocessing: public reads trimmed at Q25 with fastp, clones called with MiXCR, in-frame beta chains kept. Rows are combined by CDR3 protein, so each entry shows the most common genes and DNA. The sample table lists 380,000 or so distinct CDR3 sequences, under 20% of them with a count of one. Of the sample, 20% is held by the ten largest clones. The sample also formed part of further work on T cells in Graves' hyperthyroidism and ophthalmopathy.

The input for sequencing was peripheral blood mononuclear cells (PBMCs), taken at new diagnosis, from a patient treated with antithyroid drugs. Receptors were obtained from a woman under 30 with Graves disease. Donor details come from another sample of the same person, matched by shared clones.

A few counts support this clonotype. This chain links TRBV6-1 with TRBJ1-2, with a weak D call TRBD1 (5 bases). Germline lookup yields CDR1 MNHNS and CDR2 SASEGT. The CDR3 extends over 14 amino acids. V was trimmed by 4 bases and J by 2 bases, leaving 11 bases between them. The CDR3 here is CASSASGTNYGYTF. DNA of the CDR3: TGTGCCAGCAGTGCTTCGGGGACCAACTATGGCTACACCTTC.

This clonotype was seen repeatedly, ten times or more. J is TRBJ2-1 and V is TRBV3-1; D may match TRBD1 or TRBD2 (5 bases each). CDR1 and CDR2 from the germline V gene are LGHDT and YNNKEL (reference sequence). The V end lost 4 bases, the J end lost 5 bases, and 12 bases lay between the germline ends. The CDR3 has 14 amino acids. The CDR3 nucleotides are TGTGCCAGCAGCCTAGCCGGGGCACACAATGAGCAGTTCTTC. Protein sequence: CASSLAGAHNEQFF.

As to this clonotype: Here the CDR3 omits its conserved ending phenylalanine or tryptophan, so a read error is the likely source. The gene calls are TRBV18 and TRBJ1-2, with D perhaps matching TRBD1 (5 bases). The length of the CDR3 is 14 residues. Germline V gene sequence: CDR1 KGHSH, CDR2 LQKENI. V was trimmed by 6 bases and J by 3 bases, leaving 14 bases between them. CDR3 nucleotides: TGTGCCAGCTCCCCTGACAGTTCCTACTATGGCTACACCATC. It specifies CASSPDSSYYGYTI.

This clonotype was counted many times. The chain uses TRBV3-1 and TRBJ2-7; D call uncertain. Germline V gives CDR1 LGHDT, CDR2 YNNKEL (reference sequence). This CDR3 contains 11 residues. Trimming removed 3 bases from V and 7 bases from J, with 7 bases in between. The CDR3 sequence: CASSQSREQYF. The DNA of the CDR3 is TGTGCCAGCAGCCAGTCGAGGGAGCAGTACTTC.

The sample holds a few counts of this clonotype. One end of the junction does not line up with germline, which may come from a read error. This chain joins TRBV10-1 and TRBJ2-7; no definite D call. Looked up from germline, CDR1 is WNHNN and CDR2 is SYGVQD (reference sequence). There are 17 residues in the CDR3. The CDR3, as DNA: TGTGCCAGCAGTTCCCCCAAGGGCCAGGCCTGGCCCTACGAGCAGTACTTC. Protein product: CASSSPKGQAWPYEQYF.

This clonotype has at least ten counts. This sequence joins TRBV12-3 or TRBV12-4 and TRBJ2-2; tentatively, D is TRBD1 or TRBD2 (5 bases each). Deletions cut 5 bases from V and 2 bases from J, with 12 bases between. The CDR3 loop spans 15 amino acids. The CDR3 DNA reads as TGTGCCAGCAGTCGGGACCGTCTAAACACCGGGGAGCTGTTTTTT. Its protein product is CASSRDRLNTGELFF.

The V and J genes are TRBV18 and TRBJ2-7; TRBD1 aligns across 8 bases. The V segment lost 5 bases and the J segment 0 bases; nucleotides outside the gene matches: 6. This CDR3 region has 15 residues. Per germline, CDR1 KGHSH and CDR2 LQKENI. The chain's CDR3 is CASSMDRVSSYEQYF. The CDR3 bases are TGTGCCAGCTCAATGGACAGGGTCAGCTCCTACGAGCAGTACTTC.

This clonotype was recorded many times. The CDR3 bases are TGTGCCTGGAGTGTAGGCCCGCGCGGTCAGCCCCAGCATTTT. Translated, it gives CAWSVGPRGQPQHF. This rearrangement joins TRBV30 to TRBJ1-5; D not certain. The CDR3 spans 14 residues. Germline V gene lookup returns CDR1 GTSNPN and CDR2 SVGIG (reference sequence). V was shortened by 0 bases and J by 6 bases, with 12 bases between the two germline ends.

On this clonotype itself: Being one base from a much bigger clone, this may be a read error. The CDR3 coding sequence is TGTGCCAGCAGTTTAACCCGGTTCTCCCTACCATACAATGAGCAGTTCTTC. It translates to CASSLTRFSLPYNEQFF. The J gene is TRBJ2-1, the V gene TRBV12-3 or TRBV12-4; no reliable D call. This CDR3 contains 17 residues. Trimming left V 2 bases short and J 4 bases short, with 18 bases between.

This clonotype was observed at least ten times. The chain has TRBV11-1 and TRBJ2-3; TRBD1 might be the D (5 bases). The germline V and J ends were trimmed by 5 bases and 6 bases, with 9 bases remaining between them. The CDR3 has 12 residues. CDR1 and CDR2 from the germline V gene are SGHAT and FQDESV (reference sequence). The CDR3 sequence: CASSHKGDTQYF. The CDR3 nucleotides read TGTGCCAGCAGCCACAAGGGGGATACGCAGTATTTT.

This clonotype was recorded at least ten times. This chain uses TRBV5-5 with TRBJ2-1; D gene ambiguous. Looked up from germline, CDR1 is SGHKS and CDR2 is YYEKEE (reference sequence). The CDR3 loop spans 13 amino acids. V was shortened by 0 bases and J by 7 bases, with 8 bases between the two germline ends. The CDR3 sequence is CASSLGRMNEQFF. CDR3 sequence (DNA): TGTGCCAGCAGCTTGGGCAGAATGAATGAGCAGTTCTTC.

Many counts were recorded for this clonotype. The chain recombines TRBV7-8 with TRBJ2-2, with TRBD1 matching 7 bases. The germline CDR1 and CDR2 sequences are SGHVS and FQNEAQ. Losses at the gene ends were 1 base for V and 6 bases for J; bases not matched to a gene: 5. The CDR3 sequence is 15 residues long. The CDR3 sequence: CASSLGAGGAGELFF. DNA of the CDR3: TGTGCCAGCAGCTTAGGTGCAGGGGGTGCCGGGGAGCTGTTTTTT.